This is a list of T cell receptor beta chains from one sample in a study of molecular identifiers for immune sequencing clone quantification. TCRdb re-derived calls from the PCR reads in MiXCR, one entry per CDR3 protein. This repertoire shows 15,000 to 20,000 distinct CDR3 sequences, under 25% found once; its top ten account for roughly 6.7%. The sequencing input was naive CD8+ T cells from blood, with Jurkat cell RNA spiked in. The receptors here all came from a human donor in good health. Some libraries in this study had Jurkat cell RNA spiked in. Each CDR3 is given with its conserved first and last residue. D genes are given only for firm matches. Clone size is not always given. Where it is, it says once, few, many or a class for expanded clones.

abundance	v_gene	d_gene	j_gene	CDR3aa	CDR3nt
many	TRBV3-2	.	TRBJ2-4	CASSQDPGASGGVAKNIQYF	TGTGCCAGCAGCCAAGATCCAGGGGCTAGCGGAGGGGTAGCCAAAAACATTCAGTACTTC
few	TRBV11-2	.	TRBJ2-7	CASSLGLGAYEQYF	TGTGCCAGCAGCTTAGGGCTAGGGGCATACGAGCAGTACTTC
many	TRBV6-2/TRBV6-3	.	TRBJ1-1	CASSSVRRINTEAFF	TGTGCCAGCAGTTCCGTTAGACGAATAAACACTGAAGCTTTCTTT
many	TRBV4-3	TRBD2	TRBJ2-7	CASSQDLGGGYEQYF	TGCGCCAGCAGCCAAGATTTGGGGGGGGGCTACGAGCAGTACTTC
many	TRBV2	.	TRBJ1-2	CASQSAGDYGYTF	TGTGCCAGCCAGTCCGCGGGGGACTATGGCTACACCTTC
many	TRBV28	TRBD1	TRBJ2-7	CASTDSGQGVGEQYF	TGTGCCAGCACCGATTCGGGACAGGGGGTTGGTGAGCAGTACTTC
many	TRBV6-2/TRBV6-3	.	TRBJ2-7	CASSYSGEQYF	TGTGCCAGCAGTTACTCGGGCGAGCAGTACTTC
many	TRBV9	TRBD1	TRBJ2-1	CASSVESGTGLDEQFF	TGTGCCAGCAGCGTAGAAAGCGGGACAGGGCTCGATGAGCAGTTCTTC
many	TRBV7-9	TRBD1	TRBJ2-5	CASSQLGQGETQYF	TGTGCCAGCAGCCAATTGGGACAGGGAGAGACCCAGTACTTC
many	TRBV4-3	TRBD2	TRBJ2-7	CASSQDWASGRASGEQYF	TGCGCCAGCAGCCAAGATTGGGCCAGCGGGAGGGCGTCAGGCGAGCAGTACTTC
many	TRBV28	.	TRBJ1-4	CASSWRQRATNEKLFF	TGTGCCAGCAGCTGGAGGCAGAGAGCAACTAATGAAAAACTGTTTTTT
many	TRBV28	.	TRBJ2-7	CASSSPVLDVSYEQYF	TGTGCCAGCAGTTCTCCGGTGTTGGACGTCTCCTACGAGCAGTACTTC
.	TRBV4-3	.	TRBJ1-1	CASSQDRWGGTEAFF	TGCGCCAGCAGCCAAGATAGATGGGGAGGCACTGAAGCTTTCTTT
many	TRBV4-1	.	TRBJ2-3	CASSQVSPDTQYF	TGCGCCAGCAGCCAAGTCAGTCCAGATACGCAGTATTTT
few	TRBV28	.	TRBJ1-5	CASSFGGLGPQHF	TGTGCCAGCAGTTTTGGGGGTCTTGGGCCCCAGCATTTT
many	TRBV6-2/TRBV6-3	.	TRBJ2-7	CASSSWTPRGYEQYF	TGTGCCAGCAGTTCTTGGACCCCGCGGGGCTACGAGCAGTACTTC
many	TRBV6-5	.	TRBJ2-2	CASSYAVNTGELFF	TGTGCCAGCAGTTACGCCGTCAACACCGGGGAGCTGTTTTTT
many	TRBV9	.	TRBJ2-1	CASSVAPKQISYNEQFF	TGTGCCAGCAGCGTAGCTCCGAAACAGATAAGTTACAATGAGCAGTTCTTC
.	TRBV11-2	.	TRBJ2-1	CASSLAGSGNSKFF	TGTGCCAGCAGCTTAGCTGGTAGCGGCAATAGCAAGTTCTTC
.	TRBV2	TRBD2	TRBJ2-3	CASSSSGRRYDTQYF	TGTGCCAGCAGTTCTAGCGGGAGGAGGTACGATACGCAGTATTTT
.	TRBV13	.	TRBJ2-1	CASRFGRGVEQFF	TGTGCCAGCAGGTTTGGCAGGGGGGTTGAGCAGTTCTTC
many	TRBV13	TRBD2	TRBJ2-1	CASSFGGGRSSGSDINEQFF	TGTGCCAGCAGCTTCGGAGGGGGAAGGTCTAGCGGGAGCGATATCAATGAGCAGTTCTTC
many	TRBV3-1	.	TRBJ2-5	CASSQGGLLGQETQYF	TGTGCCAGCAGCCAAGGAGGACTCCTGGGACAAGAGACCCAGTACTTC
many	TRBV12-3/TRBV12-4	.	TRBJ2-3	CASSSPGDTQYF	TGTGCCAGCAGTTCACCGGGAGATACGCAGTATTTT
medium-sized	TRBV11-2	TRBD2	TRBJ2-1	CASSMRGSDNNEQFF	TGTGCCAGCAGCATGCGCGGGAGTGATAACAATGAGCAGTTCTTC
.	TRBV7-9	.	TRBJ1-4	CASSLLGGNEKLFF	TGTGCCAGCAGCTTACTCGGCGGTAATGAAAAACTGTTTTTT
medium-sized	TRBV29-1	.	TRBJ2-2	CSVEEVGAGGELFF	TGCAGCGTCGAAGAGGTGGGAGCCGGCGGGGAGCTGTTTTTT
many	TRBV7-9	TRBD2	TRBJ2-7	CASSLGPTSGDYEQYF	TGTGCCAGCAGCTTAGGCCCAACTAGCGGGGACTACGAGCAGTACTTC
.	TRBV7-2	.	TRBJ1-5	CASSLAENQSRHF	TGTGCCAGCAGCTTAGCCGAAAATCAGTCCCGGCATTTT
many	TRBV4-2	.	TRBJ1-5	CASSQLGSNQPQHF	TGTGCCAGCAGCCAGCTAGGGAGCAATCAGCCCCAGCATTTT
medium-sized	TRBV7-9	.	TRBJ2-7	CASSLAGGGYEQYF	TGTGCCAGCAGCTTAGCGGGAGGTGGCTACGAGCAGTACTTC
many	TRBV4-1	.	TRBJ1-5	CASSQVWGPSNQPQHF	TGCGCCAGCAGCCAAGTTTGGGGTCCGAGCAATCAGCCCCAGCATTTT
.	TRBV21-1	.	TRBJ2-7	CASRKEATGDYEQYF	TGTGCCAGCAGAAAGGAGGCGACAGGCGACTACGAGCAGTACTTC
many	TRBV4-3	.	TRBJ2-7	CASSQGGLSYEQYF	TGCGCCAGCAGCCAGGGGGGCCTGTCGTACGAGCAGTACTTC
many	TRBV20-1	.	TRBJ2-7	CSARGQILYEQYF	TGCAGTGCTAGAGGACAGATCCTCTACGAGCAGTACTTC